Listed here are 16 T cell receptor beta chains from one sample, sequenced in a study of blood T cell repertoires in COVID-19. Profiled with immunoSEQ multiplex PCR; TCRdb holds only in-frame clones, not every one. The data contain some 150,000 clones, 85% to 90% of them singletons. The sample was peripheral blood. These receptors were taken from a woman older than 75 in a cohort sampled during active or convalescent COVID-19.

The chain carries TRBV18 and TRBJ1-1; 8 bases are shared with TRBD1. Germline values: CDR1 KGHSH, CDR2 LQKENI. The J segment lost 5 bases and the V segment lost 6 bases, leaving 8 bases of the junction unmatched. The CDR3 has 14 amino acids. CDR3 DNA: TGTGCCAGCTCGCCAACAGGGGGTTTGACTGAAGCTTTCTTT. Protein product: CASSPTGGLTEAFF.

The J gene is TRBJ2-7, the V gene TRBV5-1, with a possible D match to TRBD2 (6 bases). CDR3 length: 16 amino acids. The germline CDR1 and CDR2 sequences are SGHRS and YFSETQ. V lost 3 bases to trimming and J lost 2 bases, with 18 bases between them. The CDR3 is CASSSGDSNQAYEQYF. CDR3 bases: TGCGCCAGCAGCTCGGGGGACTCCAATCAGGCCTACGAGCAGTACTTC.

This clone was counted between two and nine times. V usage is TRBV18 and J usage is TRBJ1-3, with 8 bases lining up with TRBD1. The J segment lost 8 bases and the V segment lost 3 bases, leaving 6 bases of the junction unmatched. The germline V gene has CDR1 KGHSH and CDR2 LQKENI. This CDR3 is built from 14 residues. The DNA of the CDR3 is TGTGCCAGCTCACCGAGGACAGGGAGAGACACCATATATTTT. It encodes CASSPRTGRDTIYF.

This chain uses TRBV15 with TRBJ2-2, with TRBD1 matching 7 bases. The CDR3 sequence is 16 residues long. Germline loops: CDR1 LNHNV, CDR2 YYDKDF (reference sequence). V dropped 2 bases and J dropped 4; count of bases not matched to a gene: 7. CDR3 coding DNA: TGTGCCACCAGCAGAAAAGACAGGGCGGGCACCGGGGAGCTGTTTTTT. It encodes CATSRKDRAGTGELFF.

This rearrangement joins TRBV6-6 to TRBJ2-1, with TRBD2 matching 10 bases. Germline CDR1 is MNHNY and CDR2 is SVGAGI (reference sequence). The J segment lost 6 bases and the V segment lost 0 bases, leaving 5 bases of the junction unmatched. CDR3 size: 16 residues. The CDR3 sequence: CASSYSSGGLSNEQFF. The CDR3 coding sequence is TGTGCCAGCAGTTACTCTAGCGGGGGGCTCTCCAATGAGCAGTTCTTC.

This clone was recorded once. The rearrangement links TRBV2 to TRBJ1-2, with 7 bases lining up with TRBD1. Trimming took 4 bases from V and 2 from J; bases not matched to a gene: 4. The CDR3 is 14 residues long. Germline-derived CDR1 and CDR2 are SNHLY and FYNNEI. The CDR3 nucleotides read TGTGCCAGCAGTGGACAGGGTGAGAACTATGGCTACACCTTC. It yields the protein CASSGQGENYGYTF.

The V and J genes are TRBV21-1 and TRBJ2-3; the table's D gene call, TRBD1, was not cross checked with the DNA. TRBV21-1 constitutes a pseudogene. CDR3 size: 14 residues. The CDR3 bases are TGTGCCAGCAGCGCAGGACAGCGCGCAGATACGCAGTATTTT. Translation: CASSAGQRADTQYF.

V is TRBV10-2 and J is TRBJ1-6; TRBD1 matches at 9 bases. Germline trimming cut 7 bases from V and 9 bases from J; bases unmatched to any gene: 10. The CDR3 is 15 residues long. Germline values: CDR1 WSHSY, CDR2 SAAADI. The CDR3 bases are TGCGCCAGCACTACTACCACAGGGGGCGGTTCACCCCTCCACTTT. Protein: CASTTTTGGGSPLHF.

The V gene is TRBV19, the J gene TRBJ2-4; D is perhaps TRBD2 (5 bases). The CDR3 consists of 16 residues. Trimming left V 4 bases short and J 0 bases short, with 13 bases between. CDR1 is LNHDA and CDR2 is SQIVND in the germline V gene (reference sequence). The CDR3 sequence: CASSNERRLAKNIQYF. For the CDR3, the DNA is TGTGCCAGTAGTAACGAGCGGAGACTAGCCAAAAACATTCAGTACTTC.

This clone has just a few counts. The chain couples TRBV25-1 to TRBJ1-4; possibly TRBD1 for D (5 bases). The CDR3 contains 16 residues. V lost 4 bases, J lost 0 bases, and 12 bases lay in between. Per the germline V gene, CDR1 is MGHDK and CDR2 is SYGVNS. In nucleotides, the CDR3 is TGTGCCAGCAGTGGGGCAGGGAGGGCAACTAATGAAAAACTGTTTTTT. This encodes CASSGAGRATNEKLFF.

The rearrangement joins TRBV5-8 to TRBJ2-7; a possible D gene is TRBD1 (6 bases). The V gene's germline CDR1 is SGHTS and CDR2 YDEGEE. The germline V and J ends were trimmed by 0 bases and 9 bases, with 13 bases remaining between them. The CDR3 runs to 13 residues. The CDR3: CASSLGGGRVQYF. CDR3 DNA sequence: TGTGCCAGCAGCTTGGGAGGGGGAAGAGTGCAGTACTTC.

Written as DNA, the CDR3 is TGTGCCAGCAGCCAGCGCGGGGGGCCAAGGACTGAAGCTTTCTTT. It specifies CASSQRGGPRTEAFF. The chain carries TRBV7-9 and TRBJ1-1; tentative D call: TRBD1 (6 bases). V was clipped by 5 bases and J by 5 bases, with 18 bases between them. Germline V gene lookup returns CDR1 SEHNR and CDR2 FQNEAQ (reference sequence). The CDR3 spans 15 residues.

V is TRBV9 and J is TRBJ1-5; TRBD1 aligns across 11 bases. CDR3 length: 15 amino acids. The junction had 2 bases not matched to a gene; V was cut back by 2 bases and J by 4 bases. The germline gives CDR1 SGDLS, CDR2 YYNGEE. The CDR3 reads CASSVGTGGNQPQHF. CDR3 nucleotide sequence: TGTGCCAGCAGCGTTGGGACAGGGGGGAATCAGCCCCAGCATTTT. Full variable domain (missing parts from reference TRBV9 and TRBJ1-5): DSGVTQTPKHLITATGQRVTLRCSPRSGDLSVYWYQQSLDQGLQFLIQYYNGEERAKGNILERFSAQQFPDLHSELNLSSLELGDSALYFCASSVGTGGNQPQHFGDGTRLSIL.

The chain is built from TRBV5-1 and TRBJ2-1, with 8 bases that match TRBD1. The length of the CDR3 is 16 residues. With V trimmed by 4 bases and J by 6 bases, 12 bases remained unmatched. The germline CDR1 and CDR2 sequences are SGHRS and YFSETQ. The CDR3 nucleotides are TGCGCCAGCAGCCCAAACAGGGGGGAGATGGCCAATGAGCAGTTCTTC. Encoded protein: CASSPNRGEMANEQFF.

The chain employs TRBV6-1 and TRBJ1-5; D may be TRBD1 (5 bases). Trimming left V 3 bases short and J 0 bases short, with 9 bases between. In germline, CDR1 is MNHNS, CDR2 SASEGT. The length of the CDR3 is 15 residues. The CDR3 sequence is CASSDQGFSNQPQHF. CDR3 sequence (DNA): TGTGCCAGCAGTGACCAGGGTTTTAGCAATCAGCCCCAGCATTTT.

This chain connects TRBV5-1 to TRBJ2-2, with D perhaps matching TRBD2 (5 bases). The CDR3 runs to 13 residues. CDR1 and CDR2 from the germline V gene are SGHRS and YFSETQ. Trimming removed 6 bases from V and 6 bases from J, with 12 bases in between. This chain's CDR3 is CASKGDPAGELFF. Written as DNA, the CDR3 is TGCGCCAGCAAGGGAGACCCGGCCGGGGAGCTGTTTTTT.